This T cell receptor (beta chain) was captured by sequencing in a study of shared clonotypes between healthy human individuals. Assay: immunoSEQ multiplex PCR; the TCRdb copy retains only in-frame clones and omits some. The sample lists about 510,000 clones; approximately 85% were seen once. CDR1 is GTSNPN and CDR2 is SVGIG in the germline V gene (reference sequence). Trimming stripped 3 bases from V and 6 bases from J, with 18 bases between. The CDR3 runs to 15 residues. The receptor was derived from a woman aged 40 to 49 in good health. Some clones in this sample may be carry-over from other donors' samples. This chain links TRBV30 with TRBJ1-5, with D perhaps TRBD1 (6 bases). Input material: PBMCs. The CDR3 DNA is TGTGCCTGGAGCACACTGCCCGGGGGCATTCAGCCCCAGCATTTT. It translates to CAWSTLPGGIQPQHF.